These 27 T cell receptor beta chains originate from one sample sequenced in a study of blood T cell repertoires in COVID-19. TCRdb's copy holds only in-frame clones and misses some; the assay was immunoSEQ multiplex PCR. This table holds a few hundred thousand clones, around 83% found once. The specimen was peripheral blood. The receptors originated from a man aged 40-50 years with acute or convalescent COVID-19.

This sequence joins TRBV3-1 (or the pseudogene TRBV3-2) and TRBJ2-7; D is perhaps TRBD1 (6 bases). Trimming removed 4 bases at V and 6 bases at J, with 19 bases between. Germline values: CDR1 LGHDT, CDR2 YNNKEL (reference sequence). This CDR3 is built from 15 residues. CDR3: CASSRRGGSPGEQYF. In nucleotides, the CDR3 is TGTGCCAGCAGCCGAAGAGGGGGTTCTCCAGGCGAGCAGTACTTC.

The chain employs TRBV6-5 and TRBJ2-1, with 10 bases aligning to TRBD1. The germline gives CDR1 MNHEY, CDR2 SVGAGI. The V gene end was trimmed by 7 bases and the J gene end by 7 bases; junction bases not matched to a gene: 7. This CDR3 has 14 residues. The CDR3 coding sequence is TGTGCCAGCACAGCCCGGGACAGGGGTAATGAGCAGTTCTTC. The encoded protein is CASTARDRGNEQFF.

The chain uses TRBV5-8 and TRBJ2-7; no reliable D call. The ends were cut back, 2 bases at V and 4 bases at J, with 7 bases in the middle. CDR3 length: 12 amino acids. From germline, CDR1 is SGHTS and CDR2 YDEGEE. The CDR3 is CASSFGGYEQYF. CDR3 DNA: TGTGCCAGCAGCTTTGGCGGTTACGAGCAGTACTTC.

This chain connects TRBV3-1 (or the pseudogene TRBV3-2) to TRBJ1-2; TRBD1 aligns across 7 bases. V gave up 4 bases and J gave up 7 bases; unmatched junction bases: 9. The CDR3 is 14 residues long. Germline loops: CDR1 LGHDT, CDR2 YNNKEL (reference sequence). The CDR3: CASSLVTGRGGYTF. In DNA form, the CDR3 reads TGTGCCAGCAGCCTCGTGACAGGGAGAGGTGGCTACACCTTC.

The rearrangement uses TRBV7-9 and TRBJ2-1; TRBD2 agrees at 13 bases. Trimming removed 5 bases from V and 9 bases from J; junction bases left unmatched: 10. Germline V gene lookup returns CDR1 SEHNR and CDR2 FQNEAQ (reference sequence). This CDR3 comprises 16 residues. CDR3 in DNA: TGTGCCAGCAGCCTACCACTAGCGGGGGGGCCGGGTGAGCAGTTCTTC. Its protein is CASSLPLAGGPGEQFF.

The V and J genes are TRBV24-1 and TRBJ2-3; 7 positions match TRBD2. With 5 bases clipped from V and 3 bases from J, the junction kept 4 bases outside the gene matches. The CDR3 extends over 14 amino acids. CDR1 KGHDR and CDR2 SFDVKD come from the germline V gene. This CDR3 reads CATSARGKTDTQYF. The CDR3, as DNA: TGTGCCACCAGTGCGCGGGGGAAGACAGATACGCAGTATTTT.

The genes are TRBV7-2 and TRBJ2-1; 10 nucleotides agree with TRBD2. The CDR3 spans 16 residues. CDR1 and CDR2 from the germline V gene are SGHTA and FQGNSA. With V trimmed by 5 bases and J by 2 bases, 6 bases remained unmatched. The CDR3 is CASSPKAGGPYNEQFF. CDR3 sequence (DNA): TGTGCCAGCAGCCCAAAAGCGGGGGGGCCCTACAATGAGCAGTTCTTC.

Remarks on this clone: The junction departs from germline at one end; a sequencing error may be responsible. The rearrangement joins TRBV7-3 to TRBJ2-3; 7 bases map to TRBD2. Germline CDR1 reads SGHTA; CDR2 reads FQGTGA. There are 12 residues in the CDR3. The chain's CDR3 is CASSSTSDMQYF. CDR3 DNA: TGTGCCAGCAGCTCCACTAGCGATATGCAGTATTTT.

The CDR3 DNA sequence: TGTGCCAGCACCCCCCGGGGGACCACCCGGAACACTGAAGCTTTCTTT. Translating it yields CASTPRGTTRNTEAFF. V gene TRBV9 combines with J gene TRBJ1-1, with D perhaps TRBD1 (5 bases). The CDR3 sequence is 16 residues long. Looked up from germline, CDR1 is SGDLS and CDR2 is YYNGEE. Trimming pared 6 bases from V and 1 base from J, leaving 19 bases between.

This clone was detected only a few times. V is TRBV2 and J is TRBJ1-5; the D gene is possibly TRBD1 (6 bases). The germline CDR1 and CDR2 sequences are SNHLY and FYNNEI. There are 14 residues in the CDR3. The V end lost 5 bases, the J end lost 6 bases, and 14 bases lay between the germline ends. CDR3 region: CASSIGGFSQPQHF. The CDR3 DNA sequence: TGTGCCAGCAGTATAGGGGGATTTAGTCAGCCCCAGCATTTT.

The chain is built from TRBV6-5 and TRBJ2-1; possible D gene TRBD2, 6 bases. The CDR3 contains 13 residues. Trimming shortened V by 6 bases and J by 4 bases, and 10 bases separated the two germline ends. The germline V gene has CDR1 MNHEY and CDR2 SVGAGI. The CDR3 coding sequence is TGTGCCAGCAGGAGGGACTCGTACAATGAGCAGTTCTTC. Protein: CASRRDSYNEQFF.

This clone has just one count. The chain joins TRBV7-2 to TRBJ2-3, with 11 bases fitting TRBD2. The CDR3 contains 16 residues. Germline assignment: CDR1 SGHTA and CDR2 FQGNSA. Trimming took 4 bases from V and 3 from J; bases not matched to a gene: 6. CDR3 amino acids: CASSSSSGGSTDTQYF. The CDR3 nucleotides are TGTGCCAGCAGCTCTTCTAGCGGGGGGAGTACAGATACGCAGTATTTT.

This rearrangement joins TRBV13 to TRBJ1-6; D remains unclear. Trimming cost V 2 bases and J 10 bases, with 12 bases left between them. The CDR3 runs to 14 residues. CDR1 PRHDT and CDR2 FYEKMQ come from the germline V gene (reference sequence). The CDR3 sequence is CASSLSGDLSPLHF. CDR3 coding DNA: TGTGCCAGCAGCTTAAGCGGGGATCTATCACCCCTCCACTTT.

This chain links TRBV5-1 with TRBJ1-2; D unclear. This CDR3 spans 13 amino acids. V was clipped by 0 bases and J by 2 bases, with 5 bases between them. The germline CDR1 and CDR2 sequences are SGHRS and YFSETQ. The CDR3 DNA reads as TGCGCCAGCAGCTTGGTCAGGAACTATGGCTACACCTTC. Translating it yields CASSLVRNYGYTF.

The chain is built from TRBV9 and TRBJ2-5; 8 nucleotides line up with TRBD2. Losses at the gene ends were 1 base for V and 5 bases for J; bases not matched to a gene: 7. The CDR3 totals 15 residues. Germline V lookup: CDR1 SGDLS, CDR2 YYNGEE. The CDR3 loop is CASSVSGGPVETQYF. CDR3 coding DNA: TGTGCCAGCAGCGTATCGGGGGGGCCGGTGGAGACCCAGTACTTC.

This clone was observed a few times. Germline and junction disagree at one end, which may indicate a read error. The chain recombines TRBV5-1 with TRBJ2-5; possibly TRBD2 for D (5 bases). The germline gives CDR1 SGHRS, CDR2 YFSETQ. This CDR3 has 13 residues. Written as DNA, the CDR3 is TGCGCCAGCAGCTTGGACCGGGAAGAGCCCCAGTACTTC. It yields the protein CASSLDREEPQYF.

This chain joins TRBV5-5 and TRBJ1-3; TRBD1 is a possible D gene (5 bases). The germline CDR1 and CDR2 sequences are SGHKS and YYEKEE (reference sequence). V dropped 4 bases and J dropped 0 bases, with 14 bases sitting between them. This CDR3 is 16 amino acids long. The CDR3 sequence: CASSVNQGNSGNTIYF. The CDR3 coding sequence is TGTGCCAGCAGCGTCAACCAGGGTAACTCTGGAAACACCATATATTTT.

V usage is TRBV4-1 and J usage is TRBJ2-5; 8 nucleotides line up with TRBD2. Germline V gene data show CDR1 as MGHRA and CDR2 as YSYEKL. The junction had 8 bases not matched to a gene; V was cut back by 0 bases and J by 5 bases. The CDR3 is 16 residues long. The CDR3 DNA sequence: TGCGCCAGCAGCCAAGACCGACGGGGGGGCGGGGAGACCCAGTACTTC. Translation: CASSQDRRGGGETQYF.

The J gene is TRBJ2-3, the V gene TRBV7-2, with D unclear. CDR3 length equals 11 residues. Per the germline V gene, CDR1 is SGHTA and CDR2 is FQGNSA. V dropped 6 bases and J dropped 2 bases, with 3 bases sitting between them. CDR3 bases: TGTGCCAGCAGTCTCACAGATACGCAGTATTTT. Translating gives CASSLTDTQYF.

The chain joins TRBV4-1 to TRBJ2-2, with TRBD1 identical over 9 bases. J gave up 1 base and V 1 base, and 4 bases lay outside the gene matches. This CDR3 spans 17 amino acids. Germline CDR1 MGHRA, CDR2 YSYEKL. CDR3 sequence reads: CASSQGWGQGNTGELFF. The CDR3 DNA reads as TGCGCCAGCAGCCAAGGGTGGGGACAGGGGAACACCGGGGAGCTGTTTTTT.

The CDR3, as DNA: TGCGCCAGCAGTCAATCAGACTCACCCAGGGGGCCAGGGAACACTGAAGCTTTCTTT. Amino acids: CASSQSDSPRGPGNTEAFF. J is TRBJ1-1 and V is TRBV23-1; 8 bases line up with TRBD1. TRBV23-1 is placed among ORFs of uncertain function. Trimming removed 0 bases from V and 1 base from J; junction bases left unmatched: 13. This CDR3 is built from 19 residues.

A few counts support this clone. The CDR3 reads CASSTGGYGYTF. CDR3 DNA: TGTGCCAGCAGTACCGGGGGGTATGGCTACACCTTC. The genes are TRBV27 and TRBJ1-2, with D perhaps TRBD1 (5 bases). Per germline, CDR1 MNHEY and CDR2 SMNVEV (reference sequence). Trimming cost V 5 bases and J 5 bases, with 9 bases left between them. This CDR3 contains 12 residues.

This clone was observed once. V gene TRBV5-1 combines with J gene TRBJ2-3, with 12 bases identical to TRBD2. This CDR3 is 15 amino acids long. CDR1 and CDR2 (germline): SGHRS, YFSETQ. Trimming took 6 bases from V and 6 from J; bases not matched to a gene: 8. The CDR3 nucleotides are TGCGCCAGCATCGCTAGCGGGGGGGCAAGGGATACGCAGTATTTT. It codes for CASIASGGARDTQYF.

The chain uses TRBV23-1 and TRBJ2-1; perhaps TRBD2 as D (6 bases). TRBV23-1 is labeled an ORF, and its function is uncertain. V was pared by 1 base and J by 5 bases, with 12 bases between. The CDR3 is made up of 15 amino acids. The CDR3 DNA follows: TGCGCCAGCAGTCAATGCGACCCGGGGGACAATGAGCAGTTCTTC. This translates into CASSQCDPGDNEQFF.

The rearrangement uses TRBV5-1 and TRBJ2-5; TRBD2 aligns across 10 bases. Losses at the gene ends were 4 bases for V and 2 bases for J; bases not matched to a gene: 8. Per germline, CDR1 SGHRS and CDR2 YFSETQ. This CDR3 spans 16 amino acids. CDR3 DNA: TGCGCCAGCAGCCGTGGGTCTAGCGGGGGTCAAGAGACCCAGTACTTC. Protein: CASSRGSSGGQETQYF.

The chain is built from TRBV3-1 (or the pseudogene TRBV3-2) and TRBJ1-2; a weak D match, TRBD1 (6 bases). Trimming shortened V by 4 bases and J by 3 bases, and 18 bases separated the two germline ends. This CDR3 has 16 residues. CDR1 and CDR2 from the germline V gene are LGHDT and YNNKEL (reference sequence). The CDR3, as DNA: TGTGCCAGCAGCCGCGGATCAGGGGTAAAGGACTATGGCTACACCTTC. Translation: CASSRGSGVKDYGYTF.

This chain uses TRBV12-3 or TRBV12-4 with TRBJ1-3; the match to TRBD1 covers 9 bases. The CDR3 consists of 13 residues. The junction had 13 bases not matched to a gene; V was cut back by 6 bases and J by 16 bases. The DNA of the CDR3 is TGTGCCAGCAGGGCCGGGACAGGGTCCTACTACTATTTT. Its translation is CASRAGTGSYYYF.